This TCR beta chain came from a study of shared clonotypes between healthy human individuals. This CDR3 spans 16 amino acids. Deletions cut 2 bases from V and 8 bases from J, with 19 bases between. Germline assignment: CDR1 ENHRY and CDR2 SYGVKD. Study conclusions and caveats: Roughly 5% of naive CD4 clonotypes were shared across several donors. A reduction in generation probabilities was seen for non-shared clonotypes relative to those shared by all four donors.

Terminally differentiated effector memory CD45RA+ cells were excluded from the naive CD8 cells, which were CD45RO-negative and positively selected for CCR7. Libraries were prepared by immunoSEQ multiplex PCR; TCRdb keeps only in-frame clonotypes and omits some of them. The sample yields hundreds of thousands of clones, 85% to 95% seen once. As concerns this clone: Its matching antigen is unknown.

The gene calls are TRBV10-3 and TRBJ2-1; D may be TRBD1 (5 bases). The origin of this receptor is a woman in her thirties in good health. Sequenced material: naive CD8+ T cells sorted from blood. The CDR3 bases are TGTGCCATCAGTGAGCAAGGACAAGGGGATTCGTATGAGCAGTTCTTC. Residues: CAISEQGQGDSYEQFF.